This T cell receptor beta chain emerged from a study of cytomegalovirus exposure and HLA in healthy donors (dated by TCRdb to the late 2010s). Background for the entire study: An earlier analysis of several hundred of the donors reported approximately 300 Gb of sequence data and about 100 million unique TCR beta sequences from about 179 million T cells. About 300 gigabases of sequencing data and approximately 80 million unique TCR sequences were included in an early release covering roughly 600 HLA-typed donors. The genetic ancestry cluster associated with self-reported Caucasian donors included 80% to 90% of the approximately 430 genotyped donors. The aim of the study was to test whether cataloging public T cell receptors could identify signatures of past pathogen exposure. The study profiled the T cell repertoires of under 700 subjects by immunosequencing and related them to cytomegalovirus serostatus. Along with the approximately 700-subject first cohort, a separate validation cohort of roughly 110 different subjects was used. The study combined high-throughput TCR immunosequencing, statistical association of individual TCRs with disease status, and machine learning to predict cytomegalovirus infection status. A later analysis re-examined previously published TCR beta repertoires from several hundred donors and added high-resolution HLA genotyping to investigate patterns of TCR occurrence. In the later analysis, no new phenotypic data were used to find candidate immune exposures; instead, reliance was placed on TCR beta sequences and their occurrence across donors. An earlier analysis of roughly 600 of the donors used high-throughput TCR beta sequencing to judge whether each TCR beta V gene segment behaved as functional or pseudogenic. Donor age, sex, ethnicity and CMV serostatus were collected together with the repertoire data. A later genetic analysis used genome-wide SNP genotypes for about 65% of the roughly 700 donors, treating that subset as a discovery cohort. All discovery cohort repertoires had been generated on a single sequencing platform. HLA typing covered class I and class II loci at four-digit resolution. Typing coverage varied by locus: roughly 620-630 donors for A, B, C, DRB1 and DQB1; approximately 500 for DQA1; around 610 for DPA1; 400 to 480 for DPB1. Five DR-DQ haplotypes were treated as single units for association and clustering because of strong linkage in the cohort. Among 300 to 450 genotyped donors of the cohort, an average of approximately 240,000 unique TCR beta nucleotide sequences were sequenced per donor, roughly 18% of them non-productive. The research as a whole found: Most CMV-associated TCR beta chains appeared to be HLA-restricted in a later analysis, and the HLA associations seemed to be driven largely by CMV exposure. According to a later genetic analysis, donors in an Asian-associated ancestry cluster had fewer N-insertions in productive TCRs than the approximately 710-donor mean. Assigning TCR associations to individual alleles was difficult when HLA alleles, especially DR and DQ, strongly co-occurred. Because counts were too low, about 15 rarely observed V segments, including chromosome 9 orphons, were left out of the earlier analysis of 500 to 750 of the donors. Because the 87-base-pair reads could not distinguish some IMGT-functional V segments, including TRBV6-2 and TRBV6-3, those segments were excluded. CMV serostatus was the only immune exposure information available for the cohort. Because HLA typing was missing for some donors at each locus, association tests included only the typed subset. Presence/absence analyses assumed roughly uniform sequencing depth across donors, an assumption that may not hold. Across donors, most TCR sequences were observed very rarely, whereas some public TCRs were present in many individuals. A later analysis found that TCR association rates varied across HLA loci, with DRB1 alleles showing the most associated TCRs and HLA-C alleles the fewest. A cluster of highly shared sequence variants was judged likely to be a technical artifact of the sequencing pipeline. Correlated functional status among segregating V segments might reflect linkage disequilibrium, but an unknown experimental factor could not be ruled out. In an earlier analysis of over 550 of the donors, most TCR beta V segments were observed in productive rearrangements about 87% or about 30% of the time, broadly matching IMGT annotations. A further reported finding was that TCR beta sequences accurately predicted the HLA-A and HLA-B alleles for most subjects in the first cohort. Only TCR beta chains were sequenced in this cohort, and the absence of alpha or paired-chain data limited detectable features. The authors suggested that the approach could potentially be extended to other disease states and immunological phenotypes. In a later genetic analysis, a missense DCLRE1C variant was associated with V-gene and J-gene trimming of TCR beta chains, and the association was replicated in an independent cohort. In a later analysis, HLA-associated TCR beta chains were found to be more clonally expanded and to have lower generation probabilities than equally common non-associated chains. A later analysis associated about 17,000 TCR beta sequences with specific HLA alleles at a false discovery rate of 0.05. The classifier was reported to diagnose cytomegalovirus status with high specificity and sensitivity in both the original cohort and the validation cohort. Several of the top co-occurrence clusters appeared to be linked to parvovirus B19, influenza, CMV and Epstein-Barr virus, according to a later analysis. In the study, some 180 TCR beta chains were listed as associated with cytomegalovirus. A few of the identified cytomegalovirus-associated TCR beta chains were confirmed in vitro to be specific for cytomegalovirus antigens.

Concerning this clone itself: No antigen is known for it. Base quality data are lacking; no much larger clone is found one base away.

Receptor amplification or capture employed the immunoSEQ multiplex PCR assay. A mixture of 60 forward primers for TCR Vbeta segments and 13 reverse primers for TCR Jbeta segments was used in the multiplex PCR. The CDR3 region of rearranged TCR beta genes was amplified from genomic DNA by a multiplex PCR assay. The amplified TCR beta libraries were sequenced on the Illumina HiSeq System as 87-base-pair reads. As for the original processing: Across the 700 or so repertoires, a later analysis counted 80 million or so unique TCR beta chains, roughly 11 million of which were shared by at least two donors. A nearest-neighbor algorithm error-corrected the raw reads and collapsed the reads into unique sequences, merging closely related sequences to remove PCR and sequencing errors. Alignment of CDR3 sequences to IMGT reference sequences was used to assign V, D and J gene segments. For a sequence to be retained, at least a six-nucleotide match to both a V gene segment and a J gene segment was required. Rearrangements were called productive when the CDR3 lacked stop codons and stayed in frame with V and J; all others were non-productive. CDR3 was defined according to IMGT convention as the region running from the second conserved V-encoded cysteine to the conserved J-encoded phenylalanine. Sequences without an unambiguous match to a single V gene segment were excluded from the earlier analysis of a few hundred of the donors. In an earlier analysis of several hundred of the donors, a V segment was called functional when productive rearrangements were above 56.7%, and segregating when the standard deviation between donors exceeded 5%. A statistical classification framework was developed to diagnose cytomegalovirus status using the catalog of TCR beta chain sequences. A later analysis assigned V and J genes by comparing TCR nucleotide sequences with IMGT/GENE-DB human TR gene sequences. In a later analysis, CDR3 sequences and most-parsimonious VDJ recombination scenarios were assigned using the TCRdist pipeline. In a later analysis, each TCR beta chain was defined by its CDR3 amino acid sequence together with its V-gene family, and reads lacking a unique V-gene family were excluded. To address suspected cross-contamination and a sequencing artifact, a later analysis removed 550 to 750 highly shared, low-generation-probability nucleotide sequences. In a later analysis, a clonal expansion index was calculated for each public chain from normalized within-repertoire ranks of inferred template counts. A later analysis computed generation probabilities with a VDJ recombination model fitted to out-of-frame rearrangements, and checked the results against IGoR. Hypergeometric tests were used in a later analysis to score TCR-TCR, TCR-HLA and TCR-CMV co-occurrence, with a repertoire-size bias correction applied to the TCR pairs. False discovery rates were estimated in a later analysis by permuting HLA or CMV assignments 20 times. In a later analysis, co-occurring TCRs were grouped with DBSCAN, and TCRdist sequence similarity was added when clustering was performed within HLA-allele-positive subsets. For co-occurrence clustering, repertoires with fewer than 30,000 or more than 120,000 public chains were excluded, along with roughly 5 repertoires with anomalous nucleotide sharing. TCRdb provides this immuneACCESS table in a form limited to in-frame rearrangements. Some clones are lacking; in checked studies, under half of them reflect an unresolved V gene, and why the rest are absent is not known. V and J calls and clone size follow that table, whereas D and trimming were derived from the DNA. The sample table lists some 200,000 clones, 77% of them with a count of one. Roughly 2.5% of the sample rests with the top ten.

The cohort consisted of 600 to 700 healthy bone marrow donors. All cohort members were sampled while nominally healthy, although unrecorded immune exposures were likely present. The donor tested CMV seropositive, placing the donor among the approximately 290 seropositive members of the cohort. A peripheral blood sample was provided by each donor, and peripheral blood mononuclear cells were used for TCR beta sequencing. The Qiagen DNeasy Blood Extraction Kit was used to extract genomic DNA from the blood cell samples. The CDR3 starts with the cysteine, ends with the phenylalanine, and has 14 residues. Kept here is only the CDR3 DNA, which spans 42 bases and is read in frame from base 1. CDR1 MNHEY and CDR2 SVGAGI were looked up in the germline V gene. V gives up 6 bases and J gives up 11 bases, and the segment between their germline ends measures 22 bases.

Specimen: PBMCs. This TCR was sampled from a woman aged 55 to 70 in good health and CMV-seropositive. Rearrangement joined TRBV6-5 to TRBJ1-2; the D gene cannot be resolved reliably. The CDR3 in this case is CASSFTNDVSGYTF. The base sequence is TGTGCCAGCAGCTTTACGAATGACGTGTCGGGATACACCTTC.